What follows is one T cell receptor (beta chain) and its context. This record comes from a study of blood T cell repertoires in COVID-19. The CDR3 length is 16 residues. The V end lost 4 bases, the J end lost 0 bases, and 15 bases lay between the germline ends. Germline V gene data show CDR1 as SGHNT and CDR2 as YENEEA. Generated by immunoSEQ multiplex PCR, the TCRdb table keeps only in-frame clones and is missing some. This table holds about 220,000 clones, 80% found once. The V call is TRBV11-3, the J call TRBJ1-1, with D perhaps TRBD1 (6 bases). The TCR originated in a human donor in a cohort sampled during active COVID-19. Material for sequencing was peripheral blood. CDR3 loop: CASSSGGGALNTEAFF. The CDR3 nucleotides read TGTGCCAGCAGCTCCGGAGGGGGGGCCCTGAACACTGAAGCTTTCTTT.